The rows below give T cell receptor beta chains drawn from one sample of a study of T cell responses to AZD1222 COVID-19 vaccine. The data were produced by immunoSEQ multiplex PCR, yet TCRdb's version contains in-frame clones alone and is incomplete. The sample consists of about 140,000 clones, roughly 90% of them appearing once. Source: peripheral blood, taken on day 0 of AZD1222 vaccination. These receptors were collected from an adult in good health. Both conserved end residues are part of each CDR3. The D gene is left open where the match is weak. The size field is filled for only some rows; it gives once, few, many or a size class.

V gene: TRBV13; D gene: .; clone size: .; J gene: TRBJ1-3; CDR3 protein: CASTLGGSGNTIYF; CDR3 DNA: TGTGCCAGCACCCTAGGGGGCTCTGGAAACACCATATATTTT
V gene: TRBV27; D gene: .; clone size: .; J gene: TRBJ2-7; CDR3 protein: CASSLFSPVEGHYEQYF; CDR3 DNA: TGTGCCAGCAGTTTATTCTCCCCCGTGGAGGGGCACTACGAGCAGTACTTC
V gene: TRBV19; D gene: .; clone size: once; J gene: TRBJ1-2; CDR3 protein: CASNTRGSAVYGYTF; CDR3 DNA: TGTGCCAGTAATACTCGAGGGTCGGCAGTCTATGGCTACACCTTC
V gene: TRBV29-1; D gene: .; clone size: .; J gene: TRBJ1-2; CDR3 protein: CSAQTADYGYTF; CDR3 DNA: TGCAGCGCCCAAACGGCGGATTATGGCTACACCTTC
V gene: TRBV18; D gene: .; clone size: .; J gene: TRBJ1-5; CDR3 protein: CASSPGQGNQPQHF; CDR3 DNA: TGTGCCAGCTCACCAGGCCAGGGCAATCAGCCCCAGCATTTT
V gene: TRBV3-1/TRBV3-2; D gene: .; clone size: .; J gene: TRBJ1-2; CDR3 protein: CASSRGRNYGYTF; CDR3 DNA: TGTGCCAGCAGCCGGGGACGGAACTATGGCTACACCTTC
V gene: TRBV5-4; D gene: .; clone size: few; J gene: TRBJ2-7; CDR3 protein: CASSLAGGSGYEQYF; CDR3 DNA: TGTGCCAGCAGCTTGGCCGGTGGTAGCGGATACGAGCAGTACTTC
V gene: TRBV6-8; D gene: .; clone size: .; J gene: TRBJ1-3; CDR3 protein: CASSYPTGSGNTIYF; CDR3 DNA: TGTGCCAGCAGTTACCCTACAGGCTCTGGAAACACCATATATTTT
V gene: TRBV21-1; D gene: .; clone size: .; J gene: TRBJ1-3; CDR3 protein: CASSKGRGVDTIYF; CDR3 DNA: TGTGCCAGCAGCAAAGGGAGGGGCGTTGACACCATATATTTT
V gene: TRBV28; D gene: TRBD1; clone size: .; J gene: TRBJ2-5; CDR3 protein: CASSKQGMETQYF; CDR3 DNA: TGTGCCAGCAGCAAACAGGGGATGGAGACCCAGTACTTC
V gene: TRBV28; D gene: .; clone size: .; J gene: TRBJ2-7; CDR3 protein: CASSSAITYEQYF; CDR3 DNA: TGTGCCAGCAGTTCGGCCATCACGTACGAGCAGTACTTC
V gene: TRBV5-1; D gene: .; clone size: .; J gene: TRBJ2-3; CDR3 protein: CASSLDAGRSTDTQYF; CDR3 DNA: TGCGCCAGCAGCTTGGACGCGGGGCGCAGCACAGATACGCAGTATTTT
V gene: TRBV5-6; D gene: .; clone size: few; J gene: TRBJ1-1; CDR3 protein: CASSFLGGTEAFF; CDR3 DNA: TGTGCCAGCAGCTTCCTAGGGGGCACTGAAGCTTTCTTT
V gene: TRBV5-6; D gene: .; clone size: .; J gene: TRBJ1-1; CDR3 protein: CASSNPGEAFF; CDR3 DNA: TGTGCCAGCAGCAACCCGGGTGAAGCTTTCTTT
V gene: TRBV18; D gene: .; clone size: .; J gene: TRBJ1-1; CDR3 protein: CASSPVQGVAFF; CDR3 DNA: TGTGCCAGCTCACCGGTACAGGGTGTAGCTTTCTTT
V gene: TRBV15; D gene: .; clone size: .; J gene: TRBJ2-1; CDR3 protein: CATSRDSGRSNNEQFF; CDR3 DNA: TGTGCCACCAGCAGAGATAGCGGACGGTCGAACAATGAGCAGTTCTTC
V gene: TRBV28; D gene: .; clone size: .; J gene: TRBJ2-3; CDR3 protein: CASSLGAVALDTQYF; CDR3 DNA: TGTGCCAGCAGCCTCGGAGCGGTGGCCCTGGATACGCAGTATTTT
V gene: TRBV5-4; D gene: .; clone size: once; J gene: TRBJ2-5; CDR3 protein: CASSSDPVGETQYF; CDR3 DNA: TGTGCCAGCAGCTCCGACCCAGTCGGGGAGACCCAGTACTTC
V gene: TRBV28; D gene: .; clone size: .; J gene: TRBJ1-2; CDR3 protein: CASSPPRGVPNYGYTF; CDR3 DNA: TGTGCCAGCAGTCCCCCCCGGGGGGTTCCTAACTATGGCTACACCTTC
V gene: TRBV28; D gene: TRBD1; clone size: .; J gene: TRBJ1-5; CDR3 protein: CASSFLIGGPQPQHF; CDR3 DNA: TGTGCCAGCAGTTTTTTAATAGGGGGCCCTCAGCCCCAGCATTTT
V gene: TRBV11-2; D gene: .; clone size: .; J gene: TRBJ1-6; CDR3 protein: CASSLTSPNSPLHF; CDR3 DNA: TGTGCCAGCAGCTTAACTAGTCCCAATTCACCCCTCCACTTT
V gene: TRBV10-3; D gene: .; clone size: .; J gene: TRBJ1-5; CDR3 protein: CAISERREGIQPQHF; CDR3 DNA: TGTGCCATCAGTGAAAGGCGTGAGGGGATTCAGCCCCAGCATTTT
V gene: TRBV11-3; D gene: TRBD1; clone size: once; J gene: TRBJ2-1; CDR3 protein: CASSRTGTGSNEQFF; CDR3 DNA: TGTGCCAGCAGCCGAACCGGGACAGGGTCCAATGAGCAGTTCTTC
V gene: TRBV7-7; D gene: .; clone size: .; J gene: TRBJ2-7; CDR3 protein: CASSLNPSYEQYF; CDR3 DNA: TGTGCTAGCAGCTTAAACCCGTCCTACGAGCAGTACTTC
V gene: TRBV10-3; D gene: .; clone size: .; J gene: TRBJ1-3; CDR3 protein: CAISETSGNTIYF; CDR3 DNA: TGTGCCATCAGTGAGACCTCTGGAAACACCATATATTTT
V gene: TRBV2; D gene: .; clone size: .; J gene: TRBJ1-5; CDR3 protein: CASNRDGPTNQPQHF; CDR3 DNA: TGTGCCAGCAATAGAGACGGGCCAACGAATCAGCCCCAGCATTTT
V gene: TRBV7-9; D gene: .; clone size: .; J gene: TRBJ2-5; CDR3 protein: CASSLYLMETQYF; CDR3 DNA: TGTGCCAGCAGCTTATATTTAATGGAGACCCAGTACTTC
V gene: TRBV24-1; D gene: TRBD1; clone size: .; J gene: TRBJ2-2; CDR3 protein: CATDSGTDPTGELFF; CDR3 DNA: TGTGCCACCGACTCCGGGACAGACCCCACTGGGGAGCTGTTTTTT
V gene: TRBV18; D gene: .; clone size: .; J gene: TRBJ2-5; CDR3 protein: CASSPQRAEETQYF; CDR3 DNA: TGTGCCAGCTCACCACAGCGGGCGGAAGAGACCCAGTACTTC
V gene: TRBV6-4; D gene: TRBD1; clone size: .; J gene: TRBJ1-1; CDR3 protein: CASSAQGWNTEAFF; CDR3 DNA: TGTGCCAGCAGTGCACAGGGGTGGAACACTGAAGCTTTCTTT
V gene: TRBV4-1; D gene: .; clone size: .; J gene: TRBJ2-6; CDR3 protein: CASSQVLYGANVLTF; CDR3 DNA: TGCGCCAGCAGCCAAGTCTTATATGGGGCCAACGTCCTGACTTTC
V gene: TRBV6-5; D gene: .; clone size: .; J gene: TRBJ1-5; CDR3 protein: CASSSGSNSNQPQHF; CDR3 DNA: TGTGCCAGCAGTTCAGGGAGCAATAGCAATCAGCCCCAGCATTTT
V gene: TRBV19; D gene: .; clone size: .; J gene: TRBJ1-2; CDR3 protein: CASSINRVYGYTF; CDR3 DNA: TGTGCCAGTAGTATAAACAGGGTCTATGGCTACACCTTC
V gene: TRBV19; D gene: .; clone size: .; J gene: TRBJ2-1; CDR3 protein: CASTPLASWNHEQFF; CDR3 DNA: TGTGCCAGTACGCCGTTGGCAAGCTGGAATCATGAGCAGTTCTTC
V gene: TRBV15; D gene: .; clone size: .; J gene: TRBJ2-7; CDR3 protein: CATSRWGGDTYEQYF; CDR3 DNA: TGTGCCACCAGCAGATGGGGGGGGGACACCTACGAGCAGTACTTC
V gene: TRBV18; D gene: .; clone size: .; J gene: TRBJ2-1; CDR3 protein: CASSPLKVPAGDEQFF; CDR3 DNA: TGTGCCAGCTCACCACTAAAGGTCCCGGCAGGCGATGAGCAGTTCTTC